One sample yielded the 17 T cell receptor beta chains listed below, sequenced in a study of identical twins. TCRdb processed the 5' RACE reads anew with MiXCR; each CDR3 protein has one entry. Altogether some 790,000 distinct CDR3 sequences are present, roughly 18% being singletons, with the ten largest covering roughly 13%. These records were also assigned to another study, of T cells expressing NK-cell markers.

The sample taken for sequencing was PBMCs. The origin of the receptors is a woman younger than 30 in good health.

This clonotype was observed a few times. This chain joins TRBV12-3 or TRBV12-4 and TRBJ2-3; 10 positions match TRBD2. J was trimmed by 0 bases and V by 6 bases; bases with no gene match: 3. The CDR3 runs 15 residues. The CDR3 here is CASRRLAGSTDTQYF. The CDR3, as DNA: TGTGCCAGCAGGCGACTAGCGGGTAGCACAGATACGCAGTATTTT.

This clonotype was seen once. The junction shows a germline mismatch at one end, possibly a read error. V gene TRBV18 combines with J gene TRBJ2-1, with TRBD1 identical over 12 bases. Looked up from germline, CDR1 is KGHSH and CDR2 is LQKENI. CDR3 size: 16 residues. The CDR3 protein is CASSPLGGQGADEQFF. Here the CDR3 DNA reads TGTGCCAGCTCCCCACTGGGGGGACAGGGGGCAGATGAGCAGTTCTTC.

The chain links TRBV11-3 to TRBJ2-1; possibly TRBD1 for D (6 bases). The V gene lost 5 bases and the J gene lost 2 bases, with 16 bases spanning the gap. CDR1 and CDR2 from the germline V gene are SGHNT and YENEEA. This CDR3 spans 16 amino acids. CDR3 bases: TGTGCCAGCAGCGTCGAAGGGACATTACCCTACAATGAGCAGTTCTTC. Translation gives CASSVEGTLPYNEQFF.

CDR3 nucleotide sequence: TGCGCCAGCAGCCCCGCCGGGACAGGGCTCAACGAGCAGTACTTC. Amino acid sequence: CASSPAGTGLNEQYF. The rearrangement joins TRBV5-1 to TRBJ2-7, with 9 bases aligning to TRBD1. This CDR3 region has 15 residues. Unmatched junction bases numbered 10, after V lost 4 bases and J lost 5 bases. CDR1 is SGHRS and CDR2 is YFSETQ in the germline V gene. The full variable domain, with the rest looked up from reference TRBV5-1 and TRBJ2-7, is KAGVTQTPRYLIKTRGQQVTLSCSPISGHRSVSWYQQTPGQGLQFLFEYFSETQRNKGNFPGRFSGRQFSNSRSEMNVSTLELGDSALYLCASSPAGTGLNEQYFGPGTRLTVT.

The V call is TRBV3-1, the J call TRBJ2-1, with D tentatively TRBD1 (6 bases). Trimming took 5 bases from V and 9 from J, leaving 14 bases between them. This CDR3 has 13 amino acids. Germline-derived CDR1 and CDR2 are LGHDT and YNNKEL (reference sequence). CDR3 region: CASSTTGGREQFF. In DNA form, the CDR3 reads TGTGCCAGCAGCACGACAGGAGGTCGTGAGCAGTTCTTC.

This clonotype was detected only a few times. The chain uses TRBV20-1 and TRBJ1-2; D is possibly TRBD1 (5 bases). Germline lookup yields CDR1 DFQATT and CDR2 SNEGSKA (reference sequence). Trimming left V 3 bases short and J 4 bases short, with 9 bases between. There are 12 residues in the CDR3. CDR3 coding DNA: TGCAGTGCTAGTAGCACAGGCTATGGCTACACCTTC. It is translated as CSASSTGYGYTF.

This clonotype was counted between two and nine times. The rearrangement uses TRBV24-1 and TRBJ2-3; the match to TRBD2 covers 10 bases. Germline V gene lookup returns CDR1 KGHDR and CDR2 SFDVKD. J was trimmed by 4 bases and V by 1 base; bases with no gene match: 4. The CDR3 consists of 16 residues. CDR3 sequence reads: CATSDFTSGAADTQYF. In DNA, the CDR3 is TGTGCCACCAGTGATTTCACTAGCGGGGCCGCAGATACGCAGTATTTT.

This chain's CDR3 is CASSPDSGLEAFF. In DNA, the CDR3 is TGCGCCAGCAGCCCCGACTCCGGCCTTGAAGCTTTCTTT. The genes are TRBV5-1 and TRBJ1-1, with D unclear. Trimming took 4 bases from V and 7 from J, leaving 14 bases between them. The CDR3 loop spans 13 amino acids. Per the germline V gene, CDR1 is SGHRS and CDR2 is YFSETQ.

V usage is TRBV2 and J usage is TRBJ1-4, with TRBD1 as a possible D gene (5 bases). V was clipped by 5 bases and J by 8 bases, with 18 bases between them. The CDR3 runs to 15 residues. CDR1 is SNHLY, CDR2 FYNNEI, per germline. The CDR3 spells CASSTGTNAGEKLFF. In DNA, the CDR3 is TGTGCCAGCAGTACCGGGACCAACGCGGGGGAAAAACTGTTTTTT. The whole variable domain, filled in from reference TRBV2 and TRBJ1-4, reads EPEVTQTPSHQVTQMGQEVILRCVPISNHLYFYWYRQILGQKVEFLVSFYNNEISEKSEIFDDQFSVERPDGSNFTLKIRSTKLEDSAMYFCASSTGTNAGEKLFFGSGTQLSVL.

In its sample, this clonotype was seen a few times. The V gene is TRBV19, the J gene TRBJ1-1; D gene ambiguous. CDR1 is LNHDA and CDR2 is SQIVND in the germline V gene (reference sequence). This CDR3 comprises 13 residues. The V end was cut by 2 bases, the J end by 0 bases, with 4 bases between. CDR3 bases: TGTGCCAGTAGTATATACATGAACACTGAAGCTTTCTTT. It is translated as CASSIYMNTEAFF.

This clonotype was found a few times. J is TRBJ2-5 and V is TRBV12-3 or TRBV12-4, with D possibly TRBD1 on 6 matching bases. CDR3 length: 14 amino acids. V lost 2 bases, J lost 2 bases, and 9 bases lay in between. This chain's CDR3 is CASSLQDRQETQYF. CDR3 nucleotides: TGTGCCAGCAGTTTACAGGACAGACAAGAGACCCAGTACTTC.

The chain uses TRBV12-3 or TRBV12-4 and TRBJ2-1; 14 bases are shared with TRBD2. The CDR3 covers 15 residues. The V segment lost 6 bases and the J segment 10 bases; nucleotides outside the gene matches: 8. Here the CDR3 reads CASSTGLAGGREQFF. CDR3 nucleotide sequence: TGTGCCAGCAGCACCGGACTAGCGGGAGGTCGGGAGCAGTTCTTC.

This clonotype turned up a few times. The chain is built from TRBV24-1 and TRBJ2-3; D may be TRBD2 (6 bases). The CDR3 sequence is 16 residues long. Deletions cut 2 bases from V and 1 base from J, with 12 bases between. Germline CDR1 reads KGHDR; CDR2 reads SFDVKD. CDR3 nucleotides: TGTGCCACCAGTGATTGGGGGGAAGGCGGCACAGATACGCAGTATTTT. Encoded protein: CATSDWGEGGTDTQYF.

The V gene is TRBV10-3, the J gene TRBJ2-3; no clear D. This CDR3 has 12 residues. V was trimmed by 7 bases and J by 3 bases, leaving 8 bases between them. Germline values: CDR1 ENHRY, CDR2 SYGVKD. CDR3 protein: CAINGPTDTQYF. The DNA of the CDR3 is TGTGCCATCAACGGGCCGACAGATACGCAGTATTTT.

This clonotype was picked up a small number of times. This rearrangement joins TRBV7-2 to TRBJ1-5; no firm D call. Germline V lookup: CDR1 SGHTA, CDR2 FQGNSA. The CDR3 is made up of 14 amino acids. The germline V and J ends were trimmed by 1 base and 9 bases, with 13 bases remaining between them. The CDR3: CASSLGSPRAPQHF. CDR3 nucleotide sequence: TGTGCCAGCAGCTTAGGGTCTCCCCGGGCGCCCCAGCATTTT.

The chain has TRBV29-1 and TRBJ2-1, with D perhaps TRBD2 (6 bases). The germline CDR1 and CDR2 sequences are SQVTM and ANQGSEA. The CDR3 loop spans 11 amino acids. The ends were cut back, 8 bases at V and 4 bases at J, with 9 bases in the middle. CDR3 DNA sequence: TGCAGCATGACTAGATACAATGAGCAGTTCTTC. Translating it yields CSMTRYNEQFF.

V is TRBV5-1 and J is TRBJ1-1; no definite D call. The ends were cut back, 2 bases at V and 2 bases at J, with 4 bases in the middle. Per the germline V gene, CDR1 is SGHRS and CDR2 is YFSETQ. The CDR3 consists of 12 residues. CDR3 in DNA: TGCGCCAGCAGCTTTGATAACACTGAAGCTTTCTTT. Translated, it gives CASSFDNTEAFF.